This T cell receptor (beta chain) was recorded in a study of T-cell reconstitution after alpha-beta-depleted transplantation in children. From germline, CDR1 is SGHRS and CDR2 YFSETQ. The CDR3 is 15 residues long. The trim removed 4 bases at V and 4 bases at J, leaving 11 bases unmatched. TCRbeta library preparation incorporated unique molecular identifiers. MiXCR, applied by TCRdb to the PCR reads, yields one record per CDR3 protein. The sample yields about 230,000 distinct CDR3 sequences, roughly 10% seen once. This clonotype was observed many times. V and J are TRBV5-1 and TRBJ2-7; 7 nucleotides align to TRBD1. Sample: PBMCs from the stem cell graft donor, taken from the stem cell graft. The clonotype originates from a human donor who donated a stem cell graft to a child with acute lymphoblastic leukemia. CDR3 nucleotides: TGCGCCAGCAGCCAGGACGGATTACAGGGGTACGAGCAGTACTTC. It translates to CASSQDGLQGYEQYF.